These T cell receptor beta chains were read from a single sample in a study of blood T cell repertoires in COVID-19. This table comes from immunoSEQ multiplex PCR, and its TCRdb copy is limited to in-frame clones, with some not included. In the table there are roughly 260,000 clones, 82% of which are singletons. Material for sequencing was peripheral blood. All receptors come from a woman over 75 with active or convalescent COVID-19. The CDR3 runs from the conserved cysteine through the conserved F or W. A D gene is named only where the DNA matches it firmly. Not all rows give a size; the values are once, few, many and, for expanded clones, a class.

size	V	D	J	DNA	CDR3
.	TRBV7-8	.	TRBJ2-1	TGTGCCAACCCGCCCCCCGGGAAAGGCTACAATGAGCAGTTCTTC	CANPPPGKGYNEQFF
.	TRBV28	.	TRBJ1-2	TGTGCCAGCAGGATATTACAGGGAATATCCTACACCTTC	CASRILQGISYTF
.	TRBV14	.	TRBJ1-6	TGTGCCAGCAGCCTGCTGATTAACGGGGATTCACCCCTCCACTTT	CASSLLINGDSPLHF
.	TRBV4-1	.	TRBJ2-3	TGCGCCAGCAGCCAAGATGGTTCAGGGAGCACAGATACGCAGTATTTT	CASSQDGSGSTDTQYF
.	TRBV4-2	.	TRBJ1-5	TGTGCCAGCAGCCAAGATCGCGGGGCAGGGCAGCCCCAGCATTTT	CASSQDRGAGQPQHF
once	TRBV5-4	TRBD1	TRBJ1-3	TGTGCCAGCAGCATTGGACAGGGATCCTTCTCTGGAAACACCATATATTTT	CASSIGQGSFSGNTIYF
.	TRBV9	TRBD1	TRBJ1-2	TGTGCCAGCAGCGTAGCTACAGGGGGCGACTATGGCTACACCTTC	CASSVATGGDYGYTF
few	TRBV5-6	.	TRBJ2-7	TGTGCCAGCAGCTCGTTTCGCGACGAGCAGTACTTC	CASSSFRDEQYF
.	TRBV28	.	TRBJ1-2	TGTGCCAGCAGTCTCCAGACAGCCCACTATGGCTACACCTTC	CASSLQTAHYGYTF
.	TRBV6-2/TRBV6-3	.	TRBJ2-2	TGTGCCAGCAGTCAGAACACCGGGGAGCTGTTTTTT	CASSQNTGELFF
.	TRBV28	TRBD1	TRBJ2-1	TGTGCCAGCAGTTTATCCGAGGGACAGGGGAATATGAATGAGCAGTTCTTC	CASSLSEGQGNMNEQFF
.	TRBV5-1	.	TRBJ2-5	TGCGCCAGCAGCTTGGAGACAGACCCAAAGGACTTC	CASSLETDPKDF
.	TRBV29-1	TRBD1	TRBJ2-7	TGCAGCGTGCCAGAGGACAGGGACAACGAGCAGTACTTC	CSVPEDRDNEQYF